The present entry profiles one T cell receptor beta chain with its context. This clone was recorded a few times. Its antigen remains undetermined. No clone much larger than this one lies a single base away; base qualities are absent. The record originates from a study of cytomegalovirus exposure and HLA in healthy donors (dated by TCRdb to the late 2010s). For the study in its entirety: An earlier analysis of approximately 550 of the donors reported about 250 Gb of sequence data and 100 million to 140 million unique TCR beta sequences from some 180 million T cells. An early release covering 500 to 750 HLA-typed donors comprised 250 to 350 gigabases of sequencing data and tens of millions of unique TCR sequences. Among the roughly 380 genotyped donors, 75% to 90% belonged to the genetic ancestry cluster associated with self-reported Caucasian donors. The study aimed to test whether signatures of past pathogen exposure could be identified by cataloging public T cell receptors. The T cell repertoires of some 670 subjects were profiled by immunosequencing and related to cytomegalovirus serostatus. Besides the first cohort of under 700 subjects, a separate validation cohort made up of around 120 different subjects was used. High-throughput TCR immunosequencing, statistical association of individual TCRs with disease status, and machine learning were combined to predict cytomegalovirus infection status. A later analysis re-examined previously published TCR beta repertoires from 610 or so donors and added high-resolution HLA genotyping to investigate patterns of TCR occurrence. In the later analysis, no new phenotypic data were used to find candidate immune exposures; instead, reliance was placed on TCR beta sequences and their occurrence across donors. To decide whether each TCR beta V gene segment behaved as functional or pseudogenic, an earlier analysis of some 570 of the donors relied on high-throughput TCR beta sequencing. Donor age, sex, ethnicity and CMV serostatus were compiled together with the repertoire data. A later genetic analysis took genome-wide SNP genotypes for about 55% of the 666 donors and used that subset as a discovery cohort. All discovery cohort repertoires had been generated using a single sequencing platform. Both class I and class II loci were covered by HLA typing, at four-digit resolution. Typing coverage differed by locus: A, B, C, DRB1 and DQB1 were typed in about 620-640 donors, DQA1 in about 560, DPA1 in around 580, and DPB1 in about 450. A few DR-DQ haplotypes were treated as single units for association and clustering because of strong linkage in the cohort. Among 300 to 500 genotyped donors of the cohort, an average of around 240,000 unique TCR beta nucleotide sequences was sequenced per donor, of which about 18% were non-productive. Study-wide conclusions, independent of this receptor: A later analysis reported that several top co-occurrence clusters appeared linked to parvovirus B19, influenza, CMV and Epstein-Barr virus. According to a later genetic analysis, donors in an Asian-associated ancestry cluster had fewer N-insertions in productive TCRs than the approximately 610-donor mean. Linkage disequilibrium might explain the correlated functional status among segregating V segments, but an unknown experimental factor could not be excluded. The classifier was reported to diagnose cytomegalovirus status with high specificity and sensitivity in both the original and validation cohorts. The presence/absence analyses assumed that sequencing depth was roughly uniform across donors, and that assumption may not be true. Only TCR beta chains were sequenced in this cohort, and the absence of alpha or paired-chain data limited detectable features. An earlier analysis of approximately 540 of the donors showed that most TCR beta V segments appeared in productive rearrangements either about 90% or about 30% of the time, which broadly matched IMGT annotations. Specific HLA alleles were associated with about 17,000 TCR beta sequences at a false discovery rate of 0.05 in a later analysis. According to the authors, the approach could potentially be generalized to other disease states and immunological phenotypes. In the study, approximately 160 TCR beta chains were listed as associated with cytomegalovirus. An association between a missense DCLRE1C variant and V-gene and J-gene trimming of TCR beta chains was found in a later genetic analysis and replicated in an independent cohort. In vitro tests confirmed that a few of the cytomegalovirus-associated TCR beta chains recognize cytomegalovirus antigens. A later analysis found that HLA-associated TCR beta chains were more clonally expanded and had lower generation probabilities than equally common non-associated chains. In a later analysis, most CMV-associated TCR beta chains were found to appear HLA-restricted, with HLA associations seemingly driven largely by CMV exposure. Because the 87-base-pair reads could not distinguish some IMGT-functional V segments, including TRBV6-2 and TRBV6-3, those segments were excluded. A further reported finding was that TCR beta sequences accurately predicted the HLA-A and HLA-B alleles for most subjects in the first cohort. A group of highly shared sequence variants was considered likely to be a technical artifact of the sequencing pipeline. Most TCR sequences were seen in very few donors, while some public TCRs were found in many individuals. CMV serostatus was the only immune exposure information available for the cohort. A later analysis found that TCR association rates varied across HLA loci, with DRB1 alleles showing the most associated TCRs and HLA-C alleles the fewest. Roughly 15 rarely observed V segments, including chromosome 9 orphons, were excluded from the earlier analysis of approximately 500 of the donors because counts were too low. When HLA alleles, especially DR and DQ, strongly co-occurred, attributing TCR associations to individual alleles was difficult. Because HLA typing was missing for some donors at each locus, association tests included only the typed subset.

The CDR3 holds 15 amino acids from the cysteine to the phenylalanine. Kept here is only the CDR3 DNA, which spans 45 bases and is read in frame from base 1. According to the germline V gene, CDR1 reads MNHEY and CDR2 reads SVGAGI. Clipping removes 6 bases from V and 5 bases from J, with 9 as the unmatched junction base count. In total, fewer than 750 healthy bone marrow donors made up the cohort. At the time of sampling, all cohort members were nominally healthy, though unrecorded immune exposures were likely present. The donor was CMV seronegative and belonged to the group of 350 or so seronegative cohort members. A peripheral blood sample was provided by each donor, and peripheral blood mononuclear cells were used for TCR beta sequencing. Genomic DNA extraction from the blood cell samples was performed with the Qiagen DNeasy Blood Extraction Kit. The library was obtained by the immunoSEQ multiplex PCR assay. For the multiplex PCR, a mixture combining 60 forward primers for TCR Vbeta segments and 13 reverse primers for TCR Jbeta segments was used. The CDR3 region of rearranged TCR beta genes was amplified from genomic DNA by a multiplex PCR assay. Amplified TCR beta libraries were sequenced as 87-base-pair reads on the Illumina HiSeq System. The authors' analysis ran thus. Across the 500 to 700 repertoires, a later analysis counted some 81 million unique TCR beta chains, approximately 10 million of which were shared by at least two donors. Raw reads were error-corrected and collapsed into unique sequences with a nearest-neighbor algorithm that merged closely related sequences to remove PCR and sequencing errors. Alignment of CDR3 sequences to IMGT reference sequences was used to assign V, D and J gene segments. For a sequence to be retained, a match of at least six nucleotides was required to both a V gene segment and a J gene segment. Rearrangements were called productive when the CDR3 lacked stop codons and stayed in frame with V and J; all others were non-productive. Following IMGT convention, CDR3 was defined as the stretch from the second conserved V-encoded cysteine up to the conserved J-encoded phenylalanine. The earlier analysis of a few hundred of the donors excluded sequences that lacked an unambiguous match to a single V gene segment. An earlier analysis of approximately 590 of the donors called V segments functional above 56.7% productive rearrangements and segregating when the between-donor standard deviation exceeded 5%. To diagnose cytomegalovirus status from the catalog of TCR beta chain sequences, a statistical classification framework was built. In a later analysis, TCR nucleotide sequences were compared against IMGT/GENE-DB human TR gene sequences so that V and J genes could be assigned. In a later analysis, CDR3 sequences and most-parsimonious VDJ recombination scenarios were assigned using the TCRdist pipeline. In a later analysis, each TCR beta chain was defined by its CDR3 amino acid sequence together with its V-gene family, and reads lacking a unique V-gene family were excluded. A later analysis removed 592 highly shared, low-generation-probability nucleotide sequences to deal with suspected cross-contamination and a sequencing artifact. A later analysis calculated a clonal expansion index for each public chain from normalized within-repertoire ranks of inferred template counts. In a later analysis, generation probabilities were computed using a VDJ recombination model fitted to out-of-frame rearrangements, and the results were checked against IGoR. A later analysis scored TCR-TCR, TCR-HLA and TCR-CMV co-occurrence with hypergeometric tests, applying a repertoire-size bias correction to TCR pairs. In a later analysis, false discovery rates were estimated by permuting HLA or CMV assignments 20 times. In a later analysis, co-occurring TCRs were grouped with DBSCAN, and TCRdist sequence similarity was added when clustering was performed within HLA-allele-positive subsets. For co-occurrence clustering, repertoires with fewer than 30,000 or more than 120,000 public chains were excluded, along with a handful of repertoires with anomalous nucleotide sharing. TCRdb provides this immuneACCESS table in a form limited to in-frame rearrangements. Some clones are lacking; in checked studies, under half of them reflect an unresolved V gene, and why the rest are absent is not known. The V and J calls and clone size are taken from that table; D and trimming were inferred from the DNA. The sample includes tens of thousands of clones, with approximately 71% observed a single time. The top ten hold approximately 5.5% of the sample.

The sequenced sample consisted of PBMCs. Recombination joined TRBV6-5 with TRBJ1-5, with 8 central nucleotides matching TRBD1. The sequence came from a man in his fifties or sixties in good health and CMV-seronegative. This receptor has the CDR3 CASSWTGTQDQPQHF. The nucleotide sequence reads TGTGCCAGCAGCTGGACAGGGACGCAGGATCAGCCCCAGCATTTT.